A single sample gave rise to the 3 T cell receptor beta chains below, sequenced in a study of blood T cell repertoires in COVID-19. Repertoires were generated with immunoSEQ multiplex PCR, while TCRdb's copy carries only in-frame clones and drops some. The table has around 85,000 clones, more than 85% seen once. The specimen was PBMCs or T cells enriched from blood (not recorded which). These receptors originate from a woman aged 45-60 years with acute COVID-19.

This clone has only a few counts. This chain joins TRBV19 and TRBJ2-4; TRBD2 agrees at 15 bases. The CDR3 runs to 19 residues. J lost 0 bases, V lost 3 bases, and 6 bases had no gene match. The germline V gene encodes CDR1 LNHDA and CDR2 SQIVND (reference sequence). CDR3 bases: TGTGCCAGTAGTATTCTATGGACTAGCGGGAGGGGAGCCAAAAACATTCAGTACTTC. As protein: CASSILWTSGRGAKNIQYF.

This chain uses TRBV11-3 with TRBJ2-7; a weak D match, TRBD1 (5 bases). Germline V gene sequence: CDR1 SGHNT, CDR2 YENEEA. Trimming removed 4 bases from V and 1 base from J, with 8 bases in between. The CDR3 extends over 13 amino acids. CDR3 region: CASSSQASYEQYF. CDR3 DNA: TGTGCCAGCAGCTCACAGGCTTCCTACGAGCAGTACTTC.

The genes are TRBV30 and TRBJ1-1; TRBD1 might be the D (5 bases). The V end was cut by 4 bases, the J end by 4 bases, with 16 bases between. Germline-derived CDR1 and CDR2 are GTSNPN and SVGIG (reference sequence). This CDR3 spans 14 amino acids. In nucleotides, the CDR3 is TGTGCCTGGAACCTCGGGGGTTCGGGCACTGAAGCTTTCTTT. Amino acid sequence: CAWNLGGSGTEAFF.